The next 31 T cell receptor beta chains were all read from a single sample in a study of CD8+CD57+ T cells in acquired aplastic anemia (dated by TCRdb to between 2017 and 2018). Sequencing relied on an Illumina HiSeq 2000. Genomic DNA served as template for TCR beta VDJ combination and CDR3 sequence profiling. TCRdb reprocessing: public reads trimmed at Q25 with fastp, clones called with MiXCR, in-frame beta chains kept. CDR3 protein sequences are deduplicated, and each keeps its most common genes and DNA. This sample holds 150,000 to 200,000 distinct CDR3 sequences; roughly half were observed only once. The ten top clones hold over 7.5% of the sample. Expansion of CD8+CD57+ cells had been shown by flow cytometry in the patients chosen for sequencing. The sample comprised sorted CD4+, CD8+, or CD8+CD57+ T cells (not recorded which) from PBMCs. The receptors originated from a human donor with aplastic anemia.

At least ten counts were recorded for this clonotype. The J gene is TRBJ1-2, the V gene TRBV29-1; weak D call: TRBD1 (5 bases). Deletions cut 3 bases from V and 0 bases from J, with 14 bases between. The CDR3 has 15 amino acids. Per germline, CDR1 SQVTM and CDR2 ANQGSEA. The DNA for the CDR3 is TGCAGCGTTGACCCCCACGGGGGAGCTAACTATGGCTACACCTTC. Amino acid sequence: CSVDPHGGANYGYTF.

The gene calls are TRBV6-1 and TRBJ2-3; tentatively, D is TRBD1 (5 bases). Trimming cost V 5 bases and J 2 bases, with 8 bases left between them. This CDR3 comprises 13 residues. Germline V gives CDR1 MNHNS, CDR2 SASEGT. The CDR3 sequence: CASSKGATDTQYF. The CDR3 DNA sequence: TGTGCCAGCAGTAAAGGGGCCACAGATACGCAGTATTTT.

V gene TRBV6-5 combines with J gene TRBJ1-1; TRBD1 aligns across 9 bases. Germline CDR1 and CDR2: MNHEY and SVGAGI. The V gene end was trimmed by 5 bases and the J gene end by 6 bases; junction bases not matched to a gene: 13. This CDR3 has 16 residues. The CDR3 is CASSGRRTGARAEAFF. In nucleotides, the CDR3 is TGTGCCAGCAGTGGCCGCCGGACAGGGGCGAGGGCTGAAGCTTTCTTT.

V gene TRBV15 combines with J gene TRBJ2-7; 8 bases agree with TRBD2. V shed 5 bases, J shed 6 bases, and the junction held 9 bases outside the gene matches. The CDR3 runs 14 residues. The V gene's germline CDR1 is LNHNV and CDR2 YYDKDF (reference sequence). The CDR3 coding sequence is TGTGCCACCAGCGCGGGACTAGAAAGTGGCGAGCAGTACTTC. Protein sequence: CATSAGLESGEQYF.

In DNA form, the CDR3 reads TGTGCCAGCAGCGATAGCGGGAGTGTCGGTGAGCAGTATTTT. Translating it yields CASSDSGSVGEQYF. The chain has TRBV2 and TRBJ2-3, with 9 bases aligning to TRBD2. The CDR3 loop spans 14 amino acids. Trimming cost V 6 bases and J 11 bases; bases outside gene matches: 12. CDR1 is SNHLY and CDR2 is FYNNEI in the germline V gene.

This clonotype has a count of ten or more. V gene TRBV4-2 combines with J gene TRBJ2-7; 10 bases map to TRBD2. CDR3 length: 16 amino acids. Trimming removed 0 bases from V and 5 bases from J; junction bases left unmatched: 7. Germline values: CDR1 LGHNA, CDR2 YNFKEQ. CDR3 sequence reads: CASSQDLAGGGHEQYF. The CDR3, as DNA: TGTGCCAGCAGCCAAGATTTAGCGGGAGGAGGCCACGAGCAGTACTTC.

This clonotype was seen only a few times. The chain uses TRBV2 and TRBJ1-6; 8 bases agree with TRBD1. The germline V gene has CDR1 SNHLY and CDR2 FYNNEI. This CDR3 comprises 14 residues. J was trimmed by 10 bases and V by 7 bases; bases with no gene match: 9. The CDR3 here is CASTGTGPQSPLHF. The CDR3 DNA follows: TGTGCCAGCACTGGGACAGGTCCCCAGTCACCCCTCCACTTT.

This rearrangement joins TRBV10-3 to TRBJ2-1; tentative D call: TRBD2 (6 bases). Germline CDR1 ENHRY, CDR2 SYGVKD. CDR3 size: 15 residues. Trimming shortened V by 4 bases and J by 6 bases, and 16 bases separated the two germline ends. The CDR3 loop reads CAISASGGSSNEQFF. The CDR3 DNA reads as TGTGCCATCAGTGCTAGTGGGGGGAGTAGCAATGAGCAGTTCTTC.

At least ten counts were recorded for this clonotype. The chain has TRBV7-6 and TRBJ2-7; 8 bases fit TRBD2. With V trimmed by 5 bases and J by 5 bases, 8 bases remained unmatched. The CDR3 totals 14 residues. Germline CDR1 is SGHVS and CDR2 is FNYEAQ. The CDR3 loop is CASSHSGSAHEQYF. For the CDR3, the DNA is TGTGCCAGCAGCCACAGCGGGAGCGCCCACGAGCAGTACTTC.

This chain joins TRBV12-3 or TRBV12-4 and TRBJ1-2; the D gene is possibly TRBD1 (6 bases). This CDR3 has 14 amino acids. Between the trimmed V and J ends, which lost 5 bases and 5 bases, there was a span of 15 bases. CDR3 loop: CASSEAGTSYGYTF. The CDR3 region has the DNA TGTGCCAGCAGTGAAGCAGGGACAAGTTATGGCTACACCTTC.

The chain combines TRBV10-3 with TRBJ2-3, with 8 bases that match TRBD2. CDR1 is ENHRY, CDR2 SYGVKD, per germline. The V and J ends lost 4 bases and 0 bases, in that order; junction bases with no gene match: 6. The CDR3 has 16 residues. CDR3 bases: TGTGCCATCAGTGGATTAGCGGGGTCTAGCACAGATACGCAGTATTTT. It translates to CAISGLAGSSTDTQYF.

Turning to this clonotype: A single base separates this from a much larger clone, so it may be a read error. The V call is TRBV5-1, the J call TRBJ2-7, with TRBD2 matching over 10 bases. The CDR3 extends over 14 amino acids. Germline V CDR1 and CDR2: SGHRS, YFSETQ. With V trimmed by 2 bases and J by 6 bases, 5 bases remained unmatched. The chain's CDR3 is CASSFLAGVAEQYF. The CDR3 region has the DNA TGCGCCAGCAGCTTCCTAGCGGGAGTAGCCGAGCAGTACTTC.

This chain joins TRBV15 and TRBJ1-2; perhaps TRBD1 as D (5 bases). V was pared by 0 bases and J by 4 bases, with 9 bases between. The CDR3 totals 14 residues. Germline CDR1 is LNHNV and CDR2 is YYDKDF (reference sequence). The CDR3 coding sequence is TGTGCCACCAGCAGAGAAACAGGCCCCTATGGCTACACCTTC. Translated, it gives CATSRETGPYGYTF. The full variable domain, completed using reference TRBV15 and TRBJ1-2, is DAMVIQNPRYQVTQFGKPVTLSCSQTLNHNVMYWYQQKSSQAPKLLFHYYDKDFNNEADTPDNFQSRRPNTSFCFLDIRSPGLGDTAMYLCATSRETGPYGYTFGSGTRLTVV.

The V and J genes are TRBV9 and TRBJ2-3; D is ambiguous. Trimming stripped 3 bases from V and 1 base from J, with 6 bases between. This CDR3 is built from 13 residues. Germline V gene lookup returns CDR1 SGDLS and CDR2 YYNGEE. CDR3 in DNA: TGTGCCAGCAGCGGTGGGCGCACAGATACGCAGTATTTT. It codes for CASSGGRTDTQYF.

The CDR3 region has the DNA TGCAGTGCTAGGGCCCAACGAGCGGGGATCCAAGAGACCCAGTACTTC. Translating it yields CSARAQRAGIQETQYF. The chain recombines TRBV20-1 with TRBJ2-5, with 7 bases lining up with TRBD2. From germline, CDR1 is DFQATT and CDR2 SNEGSKA (reference sequence). V lost 3 bases, J lost 1 base, and 11 bases stayed unmatched. The CDR3 is 16 residues long.

The chain employs TRBV5-6 and TRBJ2-6; D remains ambiguous. CDR3 size: 14 residues. The V end was cut by 0 bases, the J end by 2 bases, with 3 bases between. Germline CDR1 SGHDT, CDR2 YYEEEE. The CDR3 region is CASSLDTGANVLTF. CDR3 bases: TGTGCCAGCAGCTTGGACACTGGGGCCAACGTCCTGACTTTC.

The chain is built from TRBV19 and TRBJ1-1, with a tentative D call TRBD1 (5 bases). The CDR3 runs to 12 residues. Germline V gene data show CDR1 as LNHDA and CDR2 as SQIVND (reference sequence). V dropped 3 bases and J dropped 8 bases, with 10 bases sitting between them. The CDR3 is CASSMVGREAFF. The CDR3 coding sequence is TGTGCCAGTAGTATGGTGGGGCGGGAAGCTTTCTTT.

This clonotype was picked up many times. The V gene is TRBV20-1, the J gene TRBJ2-3; a weak D match, TRBD2 (6 bases). V was cut by 4 bases and J by 7 bases, with 15 bases left in between. The CDR3 has 13 amino acids. Germline CDR1 DFQATT, CDR2 SNEGSKA (reference sequence). The DNA of the CDR3 is TGCAGTGCTACCCGGAGGGTATCATATACGCAGTATTTT. Translating gives CSATRRVSYTQYF.

The chain uses TRBV28 and TRBJ1-1, with unresolved D. The V and J ends lost 7 bases and 1 base respectively, with 10 bases between them. CDR1 is MDHEN, CDR2 SYDVKM, per germline. This CDR3 comprises 13 residues. The CDR3: CASILFGNTEAFF. The CDR3 nucleotides read TGTGCCAGCATCCTATTTGGGAACACTGAAGCTTTCTTT. Complete variable domain (other parts from reference TRBV28 and TRBJ1-1): DVKVTQSSRYLVKRTGEKVFLECVQDMDHENMFWYRQDPGLGLRLIYFSYDVKMKEKGDIPEGYSVSREKKERFSLILESASTNQTSMYLCASILFGNTEAFFGQGTRLTVV.

This clonotype was seen at least ten times. This chain joins TRBV20-1 and TRBJ1-2; D is ambiguous. The CDR3 spans 14 residues. Trimming shortened V by 6 bases and J by 6 bases, and 20 bases separated the two germline ends. The germline gives CDR1 DFQATT, CDR2 SNEGSKA (reference sequence). CDR3: CSALTGARPDGYTF. In DNA form, the CDR3 reads TGCAGTGCCCTGACCGGAGCCAGACCGGATGGCTACACCTTC.

As DNA, the CDR3 is TGTGCCATCAGCAGGGGTATGAACACCATATATTTT. This encodes CAISRGMNTIYF. J is TRBJ1-3 and V is TRBV10-3, with D perhaps matching TRBD1 (6 bases). The V and J ends lost 6 bases and 7 bases respectively, with 10 bases between them. The CDR3 spans 12 residues. Germline lookup yields CDR1 ENHRY and CDR2 SYGVKD.

This clonotype was observed at least ten times. The CDR3 nucleotides read TGTGCCAGCAGCCTCGGGACAGGGGATATCTATGGCTACACCTTC. The encoded protein is CASSLGTGDIYGYTF. The chain joins TRBV12-3 or TRBV12-4 to TRBJ1-2; 10 bases match TRBD1. The V segment lost 6 bases and the J segment 4 bases; nucleotides outside the gene matches: 8. CDR3 size: 15 residues.

The sample holds many counts of this clonotype. The gene calls are TRBV6-2 or TRBV6-3 and TRBJ2-7; no firm D call. Germline CDR1 MNHEY, CDR2 SVGEGT. The V gene lost 6 bases and the J gene lost 3 bases, with 6 bases spanning the gap. The CDR3 spans 11 residues. The CDR3 here is CASRDRYEQYF. CDR3 bases: TGTGCCAGCAGGGACCGCTACGAGCAGTACTTC.

This clonotype was seen repeatedly, ten times or more. This sequence joins TRBV20-1 and TRBJ1-6; D is possibly TRBD1 (5 bases). The CDR3 length is 15 residues. The germline CDR1 and CDR2 sequences are DFQATT and SNEGSKA (reference sequence). V was pared by 0 bases and J by 9 bases, with 15 bases between. The CDR3 sequence: CSARDPGGDASPLHF. The CDR3 DNA reads as TGCAGTGCTAGAGACCCTGGTGGGGACGCTTCACCCCTCCACTTT.

Only one count was recorded for this clonotype. The chain employs TRBV2 and TRBJ2-2, with unresolved D. With 6 bases removed from V and 5 bases from J, the gap between germline ends came to 16 bases. CDR3 length equals 15 residues. Germline V gene sequence: CDR1 SNHLY, CDR2 FYNNEI. The CDR3 DNA sequence: TGTGCCAGCAGAAAAGAGCCCATCGGGACCGGGGAGCTGTTTTTT. It yields the protein CASRKEPIGTGELFF.

This clonotype has more than one count but fewer than ten. This chain uses TRBV10-3 with TRBJ1-5; 8 bases line up with TRBD1. The V segment lost 5 bases and the J segment 0 bases; nucleotides outside the gene matches: 3. The CDR3 contains 15 residues. In germline, CDR1 is ENHRY, CDR2 SYGVKD. The DNA of the CDR3 is TGTGCCATCAGTACGACAGGGGATAGCAATCAGCCCCAGCATTTT. It specifies CAISTTGDSNQPQHF.

The chain carries TRBV9 and TRBJ2-1, with 8 positions matching TRBD1. CDR3 length equals 18 residues. Trimming removed 4 bases from V and 1 base from J; junction bases left unmatched: 13. Germline V gene data show CDR1 as SGDLS and CDR2 as YYNGEE. CDR3 nucleotides: TGTGCCAGCAGCCTACAACCCGGGACAGGCATTTCCTACAATGAGCAGTTCTTC. This gives the protein CASSLQPGTGISYNEQFF. Full variable domain (outside the CDR3, taken from reference TRBV9 and TRBJ2-1): DSGVTQTPKHLITATGQRVTLRCSPRSGDLSVYWYQQSLDQGLQFLIQYYNGEERAKGNILERFSAQQFPDLHSELNLSSLELGDSALYFCASSLQPGTGISYNEQFFGPGTRLTVL.

The chain joins TRBV10-3 to TRBJ1-2; 8 positions agree with TRBD1. CDR3 length: 16 amino acids. Germline V CDR1 and CDR2: ENHRY, SYGVKD. The J segment lost 6 bases and the V segment lost 5 bases, leaving 14 bases of the junction unmatched. The CDR3: CAISKRIQGASDGYTF. For the CDR3, the DNA is TGTGCCATCAGTAAGAGAATCCAGGGGGCAAGCGATGGCTACACCTTC.

This clonotype has at least ten counts. This chain's CDR3 is CASSLAGRYYEQYF. Here the CDR3 DNA reads TGCGCCAGCAGCTTGGCAGGCAGGTACTACGAGCAGTACTTC. The chain links TRBV5-1 to TRBJ2-7; D not certain. Looked up from germline, CDR1 is SGHRS and CDR2 is YFSETQ. This CDR3 has 14 amino acids. The germline V and J ends were trimmed by 0 bases and 3 bases, with 10 bases remaining between them.

DNA for the CDR3: TGTGCCAGCCTAAAGACAGGGATTGGGACCCAGTACTTC. This codes for CASLKTGIGTQYF. The gene calls are TRBV2 and TRBJ2-5, with 7 bases aligning to TRBD1. This CDR3 is built from 13 residues. The V segment lost 8 bases and the J segment 7 bases; nucleotides outside the gene matches: 10. The V gene's germline CDR1 is SNHLY and CDR2 FYNNEI.

The chain has TRBV2 and TRBJ1-6; D is ambiguous. The V end was cut by 3 bases, the J end by 8 bases, with 8 bases between. This CDR3 spans 13 amino acids. Germline V gives CDR1 SNHLY, CDR2 FYNNEI. The CDR3 coding sequence is TGTGCCAGCAGTGAGGGCAGTTATTCACCCCTCCACTTT. Its protein product is CASSEGSYSPLHF.